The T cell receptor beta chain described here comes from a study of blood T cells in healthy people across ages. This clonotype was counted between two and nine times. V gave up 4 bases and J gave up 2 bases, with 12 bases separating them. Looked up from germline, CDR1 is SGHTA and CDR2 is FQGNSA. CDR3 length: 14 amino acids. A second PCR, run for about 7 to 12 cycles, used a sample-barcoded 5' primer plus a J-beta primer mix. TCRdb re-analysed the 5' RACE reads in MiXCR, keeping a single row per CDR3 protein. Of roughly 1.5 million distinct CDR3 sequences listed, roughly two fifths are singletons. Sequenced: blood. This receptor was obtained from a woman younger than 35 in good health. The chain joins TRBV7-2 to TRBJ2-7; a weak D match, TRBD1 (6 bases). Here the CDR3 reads CASSSRTVPYEQYF. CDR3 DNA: TGTGCCAGCAGCTCACGGACAGTTCCCTACGAGCAGTACTTC.